This T cell receptor beta chain was obtained from a study of blood T cell repertoires in COVID-19. Background on the study: Spain, Italy and the United States supplied samples that represented acute and convalescent COVID-19. T cells, B-cell-depleted T cells, or PBMCs supplied cDNA or gDNA.

Germline V gene lookup returns CDR1 GTSNPN and CDR2 SVGIG (reference sequence). The CDR3 is made up of 17 amino acids. The junction had 13 bases not matched to a gene; V was cut back by 3 bases and J by 5 bases. This table comes from immunoSEQ multiplex PCR, and its TCRdb copy is limited to in-frame clones, with some not included. The table has fewer than 250,000 clones, around four fifths seen once; the top ten hold around 6.8%. Material: peripheral blood. The TCR originated in a woman aged 55-70 years with active or convalescent COVID-19. The J gene is TRBJ2-2, the V gene TRBV30; 9 bases agree with TRBD2. CDR3 amino acids: CAWSLGTSIRFTGELFF. CDR3 nucleotide sequence: TGTGCCTGGAGCCTCGGGACTAGCATCCGTTTTACCGGGGAGCTGTTTTTT.